The T cell receptor beta chain under discussion was sequenced for a study of T cell responses to AZD1222 COVID-19 vaccine. The repertoire was sequenced with immunoSEQ multiplex PCR; TCRdb's copy has only in-frame clones and lacks some. The sample lists around 130,000 clones, around 91% occurring once. CDR3 length: 18 residues. Per germline, CDR1 MGHRA and CDR2 YSYEKL. V lost 1 base and J lost 7; bases outside the gene matches: 16. The sample was peripheral blood, taken on day 0 of AZD1222 vaccination. The sequence was obtained from an adult in good health. The gene calls are TRBV4-1 and TRBJ1-2; TRBD1 aligns across 9 bases. The CDR3 spells CASSQGPFGQGRFSGYTF. DNA for the CDR3: TGCGCCAGCAGCCAAGGCCCTTTTGGACAGGGGCGTTTTAGTGGCTACACCTTC.